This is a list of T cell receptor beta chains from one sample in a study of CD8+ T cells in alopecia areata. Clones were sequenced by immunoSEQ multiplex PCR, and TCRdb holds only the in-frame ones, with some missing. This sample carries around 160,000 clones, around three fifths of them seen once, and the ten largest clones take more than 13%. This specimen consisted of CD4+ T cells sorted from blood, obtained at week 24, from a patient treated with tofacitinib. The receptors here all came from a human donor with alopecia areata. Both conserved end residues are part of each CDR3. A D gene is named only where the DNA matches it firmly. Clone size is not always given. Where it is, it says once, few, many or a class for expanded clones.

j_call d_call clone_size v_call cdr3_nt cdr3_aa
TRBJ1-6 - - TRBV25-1 TGTGCCAGCACCCGGGGCCCCTCACCCCTCCACTTT CASTRGPSPLHF
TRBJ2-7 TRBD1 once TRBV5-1 TGCGCCAGCAGCTTGGTGGGACAGGGCCCCTACGAGCAGTACTTC CASSLVGQGPYEQYF
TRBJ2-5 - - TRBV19 TGTGCCAGTAGCGGTCGTCGGGAGACCCAGTACTTC CASSGRRETQYF
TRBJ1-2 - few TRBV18 TGTGCCAGCTCACCAGCCAGCCCCTCTGGTGGGAATTATGGCTACACCTTC CASSPASPSGGNYGYTF
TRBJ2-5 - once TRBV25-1 TGTGCCAGCAGTGAATCCGCAGCACAAGAGACCCAGTACTTC CASSESAAQETQYF
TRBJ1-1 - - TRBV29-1 TGCAGCGGGACGCTCAGGGTTTCCACTGAAGCTTTCTTT CSGTLRVSTEAFF
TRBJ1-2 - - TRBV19 TGTGCCAGTAGATCGGGGGGATCCTATGGCTACACCTTC CASRSGGSYGYTF
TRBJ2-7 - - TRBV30 TGTGCCTGGAGTGTCTTTTACGAGCAGTACTTC CAWSVFYEQYF
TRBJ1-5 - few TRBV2 TGTGCCAGCAGTCTGAAGGGACCCCAGCATTTT CASSLKGPQHF
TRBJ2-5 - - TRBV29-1 TGCAGCATGAAAGGGGGGGAGACCCAGTACTTC CSMKGGETQYF
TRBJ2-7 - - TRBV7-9 TGTGCCAGCAGCTTAGAGGGAGCAGGGGAGCAGTACTTC CASSLEGAGEQYF
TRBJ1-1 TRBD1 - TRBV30 TGTGCCTGGGGGGCCGGGACAGGGTCGAACACTGAAGCTTTCTTT CAWGAGTGSNTEAFF
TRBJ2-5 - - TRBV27 TGTGCCAGCACGCGATCGGGGGGCCTTTCAGAGACCCAGTACTTC CASTRSGGLSETQYF